This T cell receptor (beta chain) was profiled in a study of STAT5B mutations in CD4+ large granular lymphocyte leukemia. About this clone: No antigen is known for it.

Control samples were healthy donors' buffy coats. The repertoire was sequenced with immunoSEQ multiplex PCR; TCRdb's copy has only in-frame clones and lacks some. The table lists some 34,000 clones, roughly 79% of them singletons, with approximately 4.7% in the top ten. Per the germline V gene, CDR1 is SGHRS and CDR2 is YFSETQ. The CDR3 runs to 15 residues. With V trimmed by 4 bases and J by 5 bases, 6 bases remained unmatched. Study findings and constraints: Compared with healthy controls (2/35), patient top clones favored TRBV06 (8/27). CD4-sorted patient repertoires seemed more clonal than healthy CD4+ repertoires.

This sequence was found in a human donor in good health. The chain combines TRBV5-1 with TRBJ2-3; 11 positions match TRBD1. Material: CD4+ T cells from blood buffy coats. CDR3 nucleotide sequence: TGCGCCAGCAGCCCAAGGGACAGGGGGAGAGATACGCAGTATTTT. Amino acids: CASSPRDRGRDTQYF.